This T cell receptor beta chain was recorded in a study of T cells in narcolepsy. The table came from immunoSEQ multiplex PCR; TCRdb's copy has only in-frame clones and leaves some out. This table holds tens of thousands of clones, around 83% found once. Source material: memory (CD45RA-) CD4+ T cells from blood. This clonotype originated in a human donor in good health.

CDR3 amino acids: CASSPRGDSPLHF. The CDR3, as DNA: TGTGCCAGCTCACCAAGGGGGGATTCACCCCTCCACTTT. V usage is TRBV18 and J usage is TRBJ1-6; possible D gene TRBD1, 6 bases. The CDR3 spans 13 residues. V lost 2 bases to trimming and J lost 8 bases, with 7 bases between them. Germline CDR1 is KGHSH and CDR2 is LQKENI.